The clone carrying this T cell receptor beta chain was counted many times. Its antigen is still unknown. This entry is derived from a study of blood T cells in healthy people across ages. General study findings and limits: Unknown donor CMV status possibly confounded expanded clonotype changes.

A sample-barcoded 5' primer and a J-beta primer mix were used in a second PCR of roughly 7 to 11 cycles. Every individual sample yielded 2.5 million or more paired-end reads (each containing CDR3). TCRdb recomputed calls from the 5' RACE reads with MiXCR, one row per CDR3 protein. The table lists some 670,000 distinct CDR3 sequences, about 51% of them singletons, with roughly 14% in the top ten. The people who gave samples were healthy Caucasians from Russia, aged about 6 to 100. The sample comprised blood. This receptor was obtained from an elderly woman in good health.

In nucleotides, the CDR3 is TGTGCCAGCAGTCTCCCACAGGGTCGGAATGAGCAGTTCTTC. Translation: CASSLPQGRNEQFF. The chain links TRBV28 to TRBJ2-1; possibly TRBD1 for D (6 bases). In germline, CDR1 is MDHEN, CDR2 SYDVKM. Trimming took 5 bases from V and 7 from J, leaving 15 bases between them. The CDR3 has 14 amino acids.